This passage covers 10 T cell receptor beta chains from one sample sequenced in a study of shared T cell receptors in the human thymus (dated by TCRdb to the early 2020s). Libraries came from the immunoSEQ multiplex PCR assay. This immuneACCESS table, as held by TCRdb, lists in-frame sequences with V and J called but not all clones. Of the missing ones, under half trace to an unresolved V gene in checked studies; the others have no known cause. For this sample there are 600,000 to 900,000 clones; roughly 88% appear just once. About 0.0098% of the sample is taken by the ten largest. The same data also went into a second study, on human thymus T cells.

What was sequenced was thymocytes. The source of these receptors is a girl younger than two with a congenital heart defect. Donor details come from another sample of the same person, matched by shared clones.

The chain combines TRBV14 with TRBJ1-1; TRBD1 might be the D (5 bases). This CDR3 region has 20 residues. V lost 1 base to trimming and J lost 5 bases, with 29 bases between them. Germline assignment: CDR1 SGHDN and CDR2 FVKESK. The CDR3 loop is CASSQVWAGEVMGLGTEAFF. The CDR3 DNA is TGTGCCAGCAGCCAAGTCTGGGCGGGGGAGGTCATGGGACTGGGAACTGAAGCTTTCTTT.

The chain uses TRBV27 and TRBJ1-1; 9 bases line up with TRBD1. The CDR3 runs 19 residues. In germline, CDR1 is MNHEY, CDR2 SMNVEV (reference sequence). J gave up 1 base and V 5 bases, and 17 bases lay outside the gene matches. CDR3 coding DNA: TGTGCCAGCAGTGGAAATGGACAGGGGCAGAGGGGTCAGAACACTGAAGCTTTCTTT. Protein sequence: CASSGNGQGQRGQNTEAFF.

For the CDR3, the DNA is TGTGCCAGCTCACCACTCTTAGGGGGGGCGCAGAGCTCTGGAAACACCATATATTTT. Its protein is CASSPLLGGAQSSGNTIYF. The J gene is TRBJ1-3, the V gene TRBV18; TRBD1 is a possible D gene (6 bases). Germline assignment: CDR1 KGHSH and CDR2 LQKENI. This CDR3 is built from 19 residues. The V end lost 1 base, the J end lost 0 bases, and 19 bases lay between the germline ends.

This clone was counted a few times. This chain links TRBV5-5 with TRBJ2-1, with D possibly TRBD1 on 6 matching bases. Trimming left V 0 bases short and J 0 bases short, with 16 bases between. Germline values: CDR1 SGHKS, CDR2 YYEKEE (reference sequence). The CDR3 runs to 18 residues. CDR3 in DNA: TGTGCCAGCAGCTTGGCCTCGGGACACCAGAGCTCCTACAATGAGCAGTTCTTC. The encoded protein is CASSLASGHQSSYNEQFF.

The chain links TRBV6-1 to TRBJ2-4, with 7 bases matching TRBD1. V shed 2 bases and J 4 bases; nucleotides not matched to a gene: 14. CDR1 MNHNS and CDR2 SASEGT come from the germline V gene. CDR3 length: 18 residues. The chain's CDR3 is CASSESGWGTEAKNIQYF. The DNA of the CDR3 is TGTGCCAGCAGTGAATCGGGTTGGGGGACAGAAGCTAAAAACATTCAGTACTTC.

The gene calls are TRBV5-1 and TRBJ2-4; D not certain. The CDR3 has 15 amino acids. The germline V and J ends were trimmed by 0 bases and 5 bases, with 12 bases remaining between them. The germline gives CDR1 SGHRS, CDR2 YFSETQ. The DNA of the CDR3 is TGCGCCAGCAGCTTGGGGGCAGAGAACGAAAACATTCAGTACTTC. It specifies CASSLGAENENIQYF.

CDR3 protein: CASSLGSHREAQETQYF. The DNA for the CDR3 is TGTGCCAGCAGCTTAGGGTCGCATCGTGAGGCCCAAGAGACCCAGTACTTC. The chain combines TRBV11-2 with TRBJ2-5; D remains ambiguous. The CDR3 runs to 17 residues. Germline V gene sequence: CDR1 SGHAT, CDR2 FQNNGV. The ends were cut back, 1 base at V and 1 base at J, with 16 bases in the middle. Filled out from reference TRBV11-2 and TRBJ2-5, the complete variable domain reads EAGVAQSPRYKIIEKRQSVAFWCNPISGHATLYWYQQILGQGPKLLIQFQNNGVVDDSQLPKDRFSAERLKGVDSTLKIQPAKLEDSAVYLCASSLGSHREAQETQYFGPGTRLLVL.

This clone occurred once. The chain links TRBV21-1 to TRBJ2-5; the table's D call, TRBD2, was not checked against the DNA. TRBV21-1 is a pseudogene segment. CDR3 size: 18 residues. CDR3: CASSKGETGLAPQETQYF. CDR3 sequence (DNA): TGTGCCAGCAGCAAAGGGGAAACGGGACTAGCCCCTCAAGAGACCCAGTACTTC.

J is TRBJ2-7 and V is TRBV6-1; D may be TRBD1 (5 bases). Looked up from germline, CDR1 is MNHNS and CDR2 is SASEGT. This CDR3 is built from 14 residues. The V end lost 5 bases, the J end lost 0 bases, and 11 bases lay between the germline ends. CDR3 loop: CASSRQRSSYEQYF. CDR3 DNA sequence: TGTGCCAGCAGTAGACAGAGGAGCTCCTACGAGCAGTACTTC.

V gene TRBV5-8 combines with J gene TRBJ1-5, with D possibly being TRBD1 (6 bases). Trimming removed 2 bases at V and 0 bases at J, with 18 bases between. Germline-derived CDR1 and CDR2 are SGHTS and YDEGEE. The CDR3 totals 18 residues. In DNA, the CDR3 is TGTGCCAGCAGCTTAGGAAACAGGGACGTATATAGCAATCAGCCCCAGCATTTT. It yields the protein CASSLGNRDVYSNQPQHF.